These 10 T cell receptor beta chains share one sample of origin, sequenced in a study of T-cell memory formation after mild COVID-19. Using its own MiXCR run on the 5' RACE reads, TCRdb lists one record per CDR3 protein. The sample consists of approximately 150,000 distinct CDR3 sequences, more than 14% of them appearing once. Sequenced: PBMCs or a T cell subset sorted from them (not recorded which). The source of these receptors is an adult woman who had mild COVID-19 (a few samples of this study predate the infection). Cell type and time point are not known.

The V and J genes are TRBV4-1 and TRBJ1-2; 11 bases map to TRBD1. The CDR3 runs 15 residues. Germline V gene sequence: CDR1 MGHRA, CDR2 YSYEKL. Losses at the gene ends were 2 bases for V and 7 bases for J; bases not matched to a gene: 6. Here the CDR3 reads CASSQLGQGASGYTF. In nucleotides, the CDR3 is TGCGCCAGCAGCCAACTAGGACAGGGGGCGAGTGGCTACACCTTC.

The V gene is TRBV18, the J gene TRBJ2-2; D uncertain. V lost 3 bases, J lost 1 base, and 12 bases lay in between. Germline CDR1 and CDR2: KGHSH and LQKENI. The CDR3 length is 16 residues. The CDR3 nucleotides are TGTGCCAGCTCACCGAAACTACAGCAGAACACCGGGGAGCTGTTTTTT. Protein: CASSPKLQQNTGELFF.

This clonotype turned up a few times. The chain combines TRBV6-4 with TRBJ2-3, with D tentatively TRBD1 (6 bases). The CDR3 has 20 amino acids. Trimming shortened V by 0 bases and J by 3 bases, and 25 bases separated the two germline ends. Germline V gene lookup returns CDR1 MRHNA and CDR2 SNTAGT. The CDR3 region is CASSDSTPFNTGIGTDTQYF. The CDR3 DNA sequence: TGTGCCAGCAGTGACTCAACCCCCTTCAATACAGGGATCGGGACAGATACGCAGTATTTT.

This sequence joins TRBV12-3 or TRBV12-4 and TRBJ1-1, with TRBD1 as a possible D gene (5 bases). V was clipped by 5 bases and J by 2 bases, with 12 bases between them. CDR3 length equals 14 residues. CDR3 region: CASSKKGYNTEAFF. In DNA, the CDR3 is TGTGCCAGCAGTAAAAAGGGGTATAACACTGAAGCTTTCTTT.

In this sample, this clonotype turned up a few times. The chain is built from TRBV7-2 and TRBJ2-1, with 7 bases that match TRBD2. Germline V gene sequence: CDR1 SGHTA, CDR2 FQGNSA. This CDR3 region has 13 residues. V lost 3 bases, J lost 9 bases, and 5 bases stayed unmatched. In DNA, the CDR3 is TGTGCCAGCAGCTTGACGTGGGGGGGTGAGCAGTTCTTC. Its translation: CASSLTWGGEQFF.

This clonotype was counted only a few times. The J gene is TRBJ2-2, the V gene TRBV5-1; 8 nucleotides agree with TRBD2. CDR3 length equals 15 residues. Germline lookup yields CDR1 SGHRS and CDR2 YFSETQ. Losses at the gene ends were 6 bases for V and 4 bases for J; bases not matched to a gene: 8. This chain's CDR3 is CASNLGGGLTGELFF. The CDR3 DNA reads TGCGCCAGCAATCTTGGCGGGGGGCTCACCGGGGAGCTGTTTTTT.

The V gene is TRBV6-5, the J gene TRBJ2-1; 8 positions match TRBD1. V lost 8 bases and J lost 3; bases outside the gene matches: 21. Germline assignment: CDR1 MNHEY and CDR2 SVGAGI. The CDR3 is made up of 19 amino acids. CDR3 sequence reads: CASGLTGTGHLPIYNEQFF. DNA of the CDR3: TGTGCCAGCGGCCTAACCGGGACAGGCCACCTTCCGATCTACAATGAGCAGTTCTTC.

The chain uses TRBV18 and TRBJ1-5, with D unresolved. Germline lookup yields CDR1 KGHSH and CDR2 LQKENI. V gave up 4 bases and J gave up 5 bases, with 9 bases separating them. The CDR3 runs to 13 residues. CDR3 coding DNA: TGTGCCAGCTCACTCCTCAACTATCAGCCCCAGCATTTT. This encodes CASSLLNYQPQHF.

The sample holds a few counts of this clonotype. The genes are TRBV29-1 and TRBJ1-1, with 7 bases aligning to TRBD1. Germline-derived CDR1 and CDR2 are SQVTM and ANQGSEA. V shed 2 bases, J shed 6 bases, and the junction held 6 bases outside the gene matches. The CDR3 consists of 13 residues. CDR3 sequence (DNA): TGCAGCGTTGAACCCAGGGGGATACCTGAAGCTTTCTTT. This sequence encodes CSVEPRGIPEAFF.

This clonotype has more than one count but fewer than ten. The gene calls are TRBV30 and TRBJ1-1, with D hard to call. Germline CDR1 and CDR2: GTSNPN and SVGIG (reference sequence). The CDR3 length is 11 residues. V lost 4 bases and J lost 4, with 7 bases in between. CDR3 coding DNA: TGTGCCTGGATAGGGATCACTGAAGCTTTCTTT. Its protein is CAWIGITEAFF.